One sample yielded the 28 T cell receptor beta chains listed below, sequenced in a study of control samples from healthy donors and cancer patients. The data were produced by immunoSEQ multiplex PCR, yet TCRdb's version contains in-frame clones alone and is incomplete. The sample has approximately 160,000 clones, 75% to 95% seen once. Sequencing used blood. Every receptor here comes from a woman aged 40 to 49 in good health.

The chain carries TRBV7-9 and TRBJ2-1; 15 positions match TRBD2. The CDR3 is made up of 15 amino acids. Germline-derived CDR1 and CDR2 are SEHNR and FQNEAQ (reference sequence). V lost 4 bases to trimming and J lost 7 bases; unmatched junction nucleotides: 2. The CDR3 sequence: CASSYGTSGGNEQFF. The DNA for the CDR3 is TGTGCCAGCAGCTACGGGACTAGCGGGGGGAATGAGCAGTTCTTC. The full variable domain, its missing parts supplied by reference TRBV7-9 and TRBJ2-1, is DTGVSQNPRHKITKRGQNVTFRCDPISEHNRLYWYRQTLGQGPEFLTYFQNEAQLEKSRLLSDRFSAERPKGSFSTLEIQRTEQGDSAMYLCASSYGTSGGNEQFFGPGTRLTVL.

The J gene is TRBJ2-6, the V gene TRBV10-3; maybe TRBD1 (6 bases). Trimming took off 7 bases at V and 0 bases at J, with 19 bases between the two ends. The CDR3 spans 18 residues. The germline V gene has CDR1 ENHRY and CDR2 SYGVKD. CDR3 in amino acids: CAITPGERYFSGANVLTF. CDR3 DNA: TGTGCCATCACCCCAGGGGAAAGATATTTCTCTGGGGCCAACGTCCTGACTTTC.

The genes are TRBV5-1 and TRBJ2-2; 10 nucleotides match TRBD1. Germline-derived CDR1 and CDR2 are SGHRS and YFSETQ. The CDR3 extends over 15 amino acids. V lost 4 bases, J lost 2 bases, and 2 bases stayed unmatched. CDR3 coding DNA: TGCGCCAGCAGCACGACAGGGGGCAACACCGGGGAGCTGTTTTTT. It codes for CASSTTGGNTGELFF.

J is TRBJ2-5 and V is TRBV3-1 (or the pseudogene TRBV3-2), with D hard to call. Germline V lookup: CDR1 LGHDT, CDR2 YNNKEL (reference sequence). Trimming removed 0 bases at V and 5 bases at J, with 7 bases between. The CDR3 has 13 residues. This CDR3 reads CASSQEVWETQYF. CDR3 DNA: TGTGCCAGCAGCCAAGAGGTTTGGGAGACCCAGTACTTC.

The chain has TRBV5-1 and TRBJ2-1; D uncertain. The CDR3 extends over 15 amino acids. Trimming stripped 2 bases from V and 1 base from J, with 10 bases between. From germline, CDR1 is SGHRS and CDR2 YFSETQ. DNA of the CDR3: TGCGCCAGCAGCTTAGATATCGGGTCCTACAATGAGCAGTTCTTC. Translation: CASSLDIGSYNEQFF.

This chain links TRBV2 with TRBJ1-4; D is undetermined. CDR1 is SNHLY and CDR2 is FYNNEI in the germline V gene. The CDR3 is made up of 12 amino acids. Between the trimmed V and J ends, which lost 6 bases and 7 bases, there was a span of 9 bases. This chain's CDR3 is CASSQESEKLFF. CDR3 coding DNA: TGTGCCAGCAGCCAGGAAAGTGAAAAACTGTTTTTT.

The chain employs TRBV7-2 and TRBJ2-1, with TRBD2 matching over 11 bases. The CDR3 contains 15 residues. The ends lost 4 bases at V and 4 bases at J; junction bases unmatched: 3. Germline CDR1 is SGHTA and CDR2 is FQGNSA. CDR3 in DNA: TGTGCCAGCAGCTCGGGACTAGCGGCTTACAATGAGCAGTTCTTC. As protein: CASSSGLAAYNEQFF.

The chain joins TRBV29-1 to TRBJ2-7; 10 nucleotides align to TRBD2. CDR1 and CDR2 (germline): SQVTM, ANQGSEA. This CDR3 has 13 amino acids. V lost 6 bases and J lost 6; bases outside the gene matches: 8. The CDR3 region is CSVGGAGGLEQYF. The CDR3, as DNA: TGCAGCGTGGGAGGAGCGGGGGGGCTCGAGCAGTACTTC.

This chain connects TRBV2 to TRBJ1-4; 8 bases fit TRBD1. Trimming removed 2 bases from V and 7 bases from J; junction bases left unmatched: 6. The CDR3 is made up of 15 amino acids. The germline V gene encodes CDR1 SNHLY and CDR2 FYNNEI. Written as DNA, the CDR3 is TGTGCCAGCAGTGAATGGACAGGGTGGGGTGAAAAACTGTTTTTT. It is translated as CASSEWTGWGEKLFF.

This chain connects TRBV10-3 to TRBJ2-5; 10 bases line up with TRBD2. V lost 6 bases and J lost 1; bases outside the gene matches: 5. The CDR3 extends over 15 amino acids. CDR1 is ENHRY and CDR2 is SYGVKD in the germline V gene. The CDR3 DNA is TGTGCCATCAGATCAAGCGGGGGGGCCCAAGAGACCCAGTACTTC. Translation gives CAIRSSGGAQETQYF.

This chain links TRBV6-5 with TRBJ1-4; D gene unclear. CDR3 size: 14 residues. The V end was cut by 2 bases, the J end by 0 bases, with 4 bases between. In germline, CDR1 is MNHEY, CDR2 SVGAGI. CDR3 nucleotide sequence: TGTGCCAGCAGTTACGGGACAACTAATGAAAAACTGTTTTTT. Translating it yields CASSYGTTNEKLFF.

This rearrangement joins TRBV20-1 to TRBJ2-3, with 11 bases fitting TRBD2. CDR1 and CDR2 (germline): DFQATT, SNEGSKA (reference sequence). The ends lost 3 bases at V and 3 bases at J; junction bases unmatched: 11. The CDR3 is 17 residues long. Here the CDR3 DNA reads TGCAGTGCTAGTGCTACTCTAGCGGGGGGTACGACAGATACGCAGTATTTT. It specifies CSASATLAGGTTDTQYF.

The V gene is TRBV7-8, the J gene TRBJ2-5, with D unresolved. Germline CDR1 and CDR2: SGHVS and FQNEAQ. This CDR3 region has 15 residues. The V end lost 5 bases, the J end lost 1 base, and 14 bases lay between the germline ends. The DNA of the CDR3 is TGTGCCAGCAGCCCCCGAGAGGTCACCCAAGAGACCCAGTACTTC. Protein sequence: CASSPREVTQETQYF.

The chain recombines TRBV7-9 with TRBJ2-2; D tentatively fits TRBD1 or TRBD2 (5 bases each). The CDR3 has 16 amino acids. Trimming pared 7 bases from V and 5 bases from J, leaving 20 bases between. CDR1 is SEHNR, CDR2 FQNEAQ, per germline (reference sequence). CDR3 sequence reads: CASTPSGWDGTGELFF. The CDR3 DNA follows: TGTGCCAGCACCCCATCGGGTTGGGACGGGACCGGGGAGCTGTTTTTT.

The chain uses TRBV7-9 and TRBJ1-2, with TRBD1 identical over 7 bases. Germline V lookup: CDR1 SEHNR, CDR2 FQNEAQ (reference sequence). This CDR3 has 15 residues. Unmatched junction bases numbered 6, after V lost 1 base and J lost 4 bases. The DNA for the CDR3 is TGTGCCAGCAGCTTAGAAGGGGGGACAGTCTATGGCTACACCTTC. The encoded protein is CASSLEGGTVYGYTF.

V and J are TRBV19 and TRBJ1-5; a possible D gene is TRBD1 (6 bases). The CDR3 has 15 amino acids. Germline loops: CDR1 LNHDA, CDR2 SQIVND (reference sequence). The V gene lost 7 bases and the J gene lost 1 base, with 14 bases spanning the gap. CDR3 sequence (DNA): TGTGCCAGTATGAGACAGGCGCGCAGCAATCAGCCCCAGCATTTT. This translates into CASMRQARSNQPQHF.

The J gene is TRBJ2-1, the V gene TRBV10-1; D is perhaps TRBD1 (5 bases). Trimming removed 3 bases from V and 15 bases from J, with 15 bases in between. This CDR3 comprises 12 residues. Germline V gene lookup returns CDR1 WNHNN and CDR2 SYGVQD (reference sequence). CDR3 sequence (DNA): TGCGCCAGCAGTGATCATTGGGGCCCGGCGTTCTTC. Translating gives CASSDHWGPAFF.

V gene TRBV7-6 combines with J gene TRBJ1-3, with 8 bases aligning to TRBD1. This CDR3 is built from 15 residues. Germline V gene lookup returns CDR1 SGHVS and CDR2 FNYEAQ. The junction had 5 bases not matched to a gene; V was cut back by 5 bases and J by 2 bases. CDR3 sequence (DNA): TGTGCCAGCAGCAAGACAGGGGAAGCTGGAAACACCATATATTTT. Translation: CASSKTGEAGNTIYF.

The V call is TRBV19, the J call TRBJ1-4; D unclear. Looked up from germline, CDR1 is LNHDA and CDR2 is SQIVND (reference sequence). The CDR3 contains 15 residues. Trimming pared 6 bases from V and 7 bases from J, leaving 18 bases between. CDR3 residues: CASSQGSSTGEKLFF. CDR3 coding DNA: TGTGCCAGTAGCCAAGGATCCAGTACCGGTGAAAAACTGTTTTTT.

The chain employs TRBV7-9 and TRBJ1-1; D not resolved. V was cut by 10 bases and J by 4 bases, with 16 bases left in between. The CDR3 is made up of 13 amino acids. Per the germline V gene, CDR1 is SEHNR and CDR2 is FQNEAQ (reference sequence). The CDR3 bases are TGTGCCACCGAATCTGTTACAGTCACTGAAGCTTTCTTT. This translates into CATESVTVTEAFF.

The count of this clone is one. The chain has TRBV19 and TRBJ1-1; 11 bases are shared with TRBD1. J gave up 4 bases and V 7 bases, and 11 bases lay outside the gene matches. Germline assignment: CDR1 LNHDA and CDR2 SQIVND (reference sequence). CDR3 length equals 16 residues. The CDR3 is CASKGQGALFRTEAFF. CDR3 DNA sequence: TGTGCCAGTAAAGGACAGGGGGCGTTATTTCGCACTGAAGCTTTCTTT.

This clone was observed a handful of times. J is TRBJ1-2 and V is TRBV7-9; 7 bases align to TRBD1. The germline CDR1 and CDR2 sequences are SEHNR and FQNEAQ (reference sequence). The CDR3 is 15 residues long. Trimming took 2 bases from V and 7 from J; bases not matched to a gene: 10. In DNA form, the CDR3 reads TGTGCCAGCAGCTTATTACGCGGGACAGCCTTTGGCTACACCTTC. Translating gives CASSLLRGTAFGYTF.

This clone was found once. The genes are TRBV6-1 and TRBJ2-5, with 8 bases that match TRBD2. The CDR3 totals 15 residues. CDR1 MNHNS and CDR2 SASEGT come from the germline V gene. The V and J ends lost 3 bases and 4 bases, in that order; junction bases with no gene match: 7. The CDR3 spells CASSDQVGGGETQYF. The CDR3 coding sequence is TGTGCCAGCAGTGATCAGGTCGGGGGGGGAGAGACCCAGTACTTC.

The chain has TRBV5-1 and TRBJ1-4; 9 positions match TRBD1. Looked up from germline, CDR1 is SGHRS and CDR2 is YFSETQ. The CDR3 consists of 14 residues. With 4 bases clipped from V and 5 bases from J, the junction kept 3 bases outside the gene matches. The CDR3: CASSAGQGNEKLFF. The CDR3 DNA reads TGCGCCAGCAGCGCGGGACAGGGAAATGAAAAACTGTTTTTT.

The chain uses TRBV4-1 and TRBJ1-1, with D maybe TRBD1 (6 bases). Germline V gene lookup returns CDR1 MGHRA and CDR2 YSYEKL. The V and J ends lost 5 bases and 4 bases respectively, with 14 bases between them. CDR3 length equals 14 residues. CDR3 in DNA: TGCGCCAGCAGCGGAGGGGGGGCTATCACTGAAGCTTTCTTT. Translated, it gives CASSGGGAITEAFF.

The V and J genes are TRBV5-4 and TRBJ2-1, with unresolved D. The germline V gene encodes CDR1 SGHNT and CDR2 YYREEE (reference sequence). This CDR3 region has 11 residues. Trimming removed 0 bases at V and 10 bases at J, with 5 bases between. Written as DNA, the CDR3 is TGTGCCAGCAGCTTGGGATGGGAGCAGTTCTTC. Translating it yields CASSLGWEQFF.

The genes are TRBV4-1 and TRBJ2-7; TRBD1 matches at 12 bases. V lost 6 bases and J lost 6; bases outside the gene matches: 6. The germline gives CDR1 MGHRA, CDR2 YSYEKL. The length of the CDR3 is 14 residues. CDR3 in DNA: TGCGCCAGCAGTGACCGGGACAGGGGGCTCGAGCAGTACTTC. Encoded protein: CASSDRDRGLEQYF.

This chain uses TRBV6-1 with TRBJ2-6, with TRBD1 identical over 7 bases. The CDR3 extends over 17 amino acids. From germline, CDR1 is MNHNS and CDR2 SASEGT. J was trimmed by 0 bases and V by 4 bases; bases with no gene match: 6. The CDR3 loop reads CASSGQGVISGANVLTF. CDR3 sequence (DNA): TGTGCCAGCAGTGGGCAGGGGGTGATCTCTGGGGCCAACGTCCTGACTTTC.